This TCR beta chain was captured by sequencing in a study of T cell changes during pregnancy in multiple sclerosis. This clone is a singleton in its sample. Profiling relied on immunoSEQ multiplex PCR, and the TCRdb table lists in-frame clones only, not all of them. The sample holds roughly 93,000 clones, 91% seen once. In germline, CDR1 is SEHNR, CDR2 FQNEAQ (reference sequence). The CDR3 totals 15 residues. Trimming at V came to 1 base and at J to 5 bases, leaving 4 bases not matched to a gene. This TCR was sampled from a female donor in good health, enrolled as a control in a pregnancy study. The V gene is TRBV7-9, the J gene TRBJ2-2, with 7 bases matching TRBD1. This specimen consisted of peripheral blood, obtained in the first trimester of pregnancy. The DNA of the CDR3 is TGTGCCAGCAGCTTAGGACAGGGAAGGACCGGGGAGCTGTTTTTT. Amino acids: CASSLGQGRTGELFF.